This record concerns one T cell receptor (beta chain) sequence. This entry belongs to a study of glioma-infiltrating T cells after dendritic cell vaccination. The CDR3 consists of 13 residues. The germline CDR1 and CDR2 sequences are MGHRA and YSYEKL. V was shortened by 6 bases and J by 7 bases, with 12 bases between the two germline ends. Assay: immunoSEQ multiplex PCR; the TCRdb copy retains only in-frame clones and omits some. The table records around 97,000 clones, roughly 80% of them present only once. The sequence was obtained from a human donor with glioblastoma. The input for sequencing was blood, taken before dendritic cell vaccination. The chain links TRBV4-1 to TRBJ2-2, with D possibly being TRBD1 (6 bases). CDR3 DNA: TGCGCCAGCAGAAGAACAGGGTACGGGGAGCTGTTTTTT. Its protein product is CASRRTGYGELFF.